Presented here are 17 T cell receptor beta chains from one specimen sequenced in a study of CD8 T cells in ankylosing spondylitis. TCRdb reprocessed the 5' RACE reads via MiXCR and lists one record per CDR3 protein. The sample includes some 140,000 distinct CDR3 sequences, roughly 8.4% seen only once; the top ten take 7.3%. Material: synovial fluid, either unsorted or a sorted T cell fraction (not recorded which). The receptor set was obtained from a male donor with ankylosing spondylitis.

The rearrangement joins TRBV21-1 to TRBJ2-3. TRBV21-1 is assigned pseudogene status. The CDR3 runs 17 residues. CDR3 in DNA: TGTGCCAGCAGCAAGGGGCTCCGCTGGAGAAGCACAGATACGCAGTATTTT. Protein sequence: CASSKGLRWRSTDTQYF.

The sample holds many counts of this clonotype. This chain connects TRBV5-1 to TRBJ2-7, with a tentative D call TRBD2 (5 bases). The length of the CDR3 is 12 residues. The germline V and J ends were trimmed by 4 bases and 7 bases, with 12 bases remaining between them. From germline, CDR1 is SGHRS and CDR2 YFSETQ. As DNA, the CDR3 is TGCGCCAGCAGCCCCTCGGGAATAGAGCAGTACTTC. Translated: CASSPSGIEQYF.

This clonotype was detected a few times. The J gene is TRBJ1-1, the V gene TRBV28, with TRBD1 as a possible D gene (6 bases). Trimming cost V 5 bases and J 6 bases, with 10 bases left between them. Looked up from germline, CDR1 is MDHEN and CDR2 is SYDVKM. The CDR3 spans 12 residues. The CDR3 DNA is TGTGCCAGCAGTCCTAACAGGGCTGAAGCTTTCTTT. It codes for CASSPNRAEAFF. Complete variable domain (other parts from reference TRBV28 and TRBJ1-1): DVKVTQSSRYLVKRTGEKVFLECVQDMDHENMFWYRQDPGLGLRLIYFSYDVKMKEKGDIPEGYSVSREKKERFSLILESASTNQTSMYLCASSPNRAEAFFGQGTRLTVV.

This clonotype was recorded many times. CDR3 nucleotide sequence: TGCGCCAGCAGTTGGGGGAGTACCGGGGAGCTGTTTTTT. It codes for CASSWGSTGELFF. J is TRBJ2-2 and V is TRBV5-1; D tentatively reads TRBD1 or TRBD2 (5 bases each). The V gene's germline CDR1 is SGHRS and CDR2 YFSETQ. The V and J ends lost 5 bases and 5 bases respectively, with 10 bases between them. CDR3 length: 13 amino acids. The complete variable domain, with remaining parts taken from reference TRBV5-1 and TRBJ2-2, reads KAGVTQTPRYLIKTRGQQVTLSCSPISGHRSVSWYQQTPGQGLQFLFEYFSETQRNKGNFPGRFSGRQFSNSRSEMNVSTLELGDSALYLCASSWGSTGELFFGEGSRLTVL.

CDR3: CASSEGLAGGPKSTDTQYF. The CDR3 bases are TGTGCCAGCAGCGAGGGACTAGCGGGGGGGCCTAAGAGCACAGATACGCAGTATTTT. The chain employs TRBV4-2 and TRBJ2-3; 16 nucleotides line up with TRBD2. This CDR3 contains 19 residues. V shed 5 bases, J shed 0 bases, and the junction held 8 bases outside the gene matches. Germline CDR1 reads LGHNA; CDR2 reads YNFKEQ.

This clonotype was observed many times. V is TRBV5-1 and J is TRBJ1-2; D unclear. The CDR3 contains 14 residues. CDR1 is SGHRS and CDR2 is YFSETQ in the germline V gene. The V end lost 1 base, the J end lost 2 bases, and 9 bases lay between the germline ends. Here the CDR3 DNA reads TGCGCCAGCAGCTTGTCTCTGGGCAACTATGGCTACACCTTC. Translation gives CASSLSLGNYGYTF.

The rearrangement joins TRBV5-4 to TRBJ2-3; D remains unclear. This CDR3 region has 12 residues. The germline CDR1 and CDR2 sequences are SGHNT and YYREEE (reference sequence). Trimming took off 1 base at V and 6 bases at J, with 6 bases between the two ends. The CDR3 loop is CASSLFTDTQYF. The CDR3 coding sequence is TGTGCCAGCAGCTTGTTTACGGATACGCAGTATTTT.

This clonotype was seen repeatedly, ten times or more. The gene calls are TRBV6-2 or TRBV6-3 and TRBJ2-7; possible D gene TRBD1, 7 bases. Per the germline V gene, CDR1 is MNHEY and CDR2 is SVGEGT. V was cut by 4 bases and J by 7 bases, with 14 bases left in between. The length of the CDR3 is 13 residues. The CDR3, as DNA: TGTGCCAGCAGTTGGACAGGTGCGGGGGAGCAGTACTTC. Translated, it gives CASSWTGAGEQYF.

This clonotype occurred many times. The chain employs TRBV7-9 and TRBJ1-5; D remains ambiguous. Trimming took off 3 bases at V and 3 bases at J, with 3 bases between the two ends. CDR3 length: 12 residues. Germline V gene sequence: CDR1 SEHNR, CDR2 FQNEAQ (reference sequence). The CDR3 bases are TGTGCCAGCAGCTTTGACAATCAGCCCCAGCATTTT. The encoded protein is CASSFDNQPQHF.

The J gene is TRBJ1-2, the V gene TRBV20-1, with a possible D match to TRBD1 (6 bases). The CDR3 contains 15 residues. Trimming cost V 5 bases and J 6 bases, with 22 bases left between them. Looked up from germline, CDR1 is DFQATT and CDR2 is SNEGSKA (reference sequence). CDR3 protein: CSAPPGQREEDGYTF. The CDR3 region has the DNA TGCAGTGCTCCCCCGGGACAAAGGGAAGAGGATGGCTACACCTTC.

There are many counts of this clonotype. The rearrangement uses TRBV7-2 and TRBJ1-1; D is uncertain. Germline V gene sequence: CDR1 SGHTA, CDR2 FQGNSA. CDR3 length: 13 amino acids. The V gene lost 1 base and the J gene lost 7 bases, with 10 bases spanning the gap. For the CDR3, the DNA is TGTGCCAGCAGCTTAGGGGTGGGTGGTGAAGCTTTCTTT. It translates to CASSLGVGGEAFF.

This chain connects TRBV11-3 to TRBJ2-7; 8 bases fit TRBD2. The CDR3 has 15 amino acids. J was trimmed by 2 bases and V by 0 bases; bases with no gene match: 3. Germline V gene lookup returns CDR1 SGHNT and CDR2 YENEEA. The CDR3 loop reads CASSLESGGTYEQYF. As DNA, the CDR3 is TGTGCCAGCAGCTTAGAGAGCGGGGGAACCTACGAGCAGTACTTC.

This clonotype was picked up many times. The chain recombines TRBV6-5 with TRBJ2-3; 10 bases align to TRBD2. Unmatched junction bases numbered 7, after V lost 6 bases and J lost 4 bases. Looked up from germline, CDR1 is MNHEY and CDR2 is SVGAGI. The CDR3 extends over 15 amino acids. The CDR3 DNA reads as TGTGCCAGCAGACGGACGAGCGGGAGGGCAGATACGCAGTATTTT. Residues: CASRRTSGRADTQYF.

The V gene is TRBV4-1, the J gene TRBJ2-7; D tentatively reads TRBD1 or TRBD2 (5 bases each). The CDR3 loop spans 15 amino acids. CDR1 MGHRA and CDR2 YSYEKL come from the germline V gene. Between the trimmed V and J ends, which lost 4 bases and 2 bases, there was a span of 15 bases. CDR3 coding DNA: TGCGCCAGCAGCCGGGACGCAGCCGAGACCTACGAGCAGTACTTC. It encodes CASSRDAAETYEQYF.

At least ten counts were recorded for this clonotype. A read error may explain this, as a much larger clone is one base away. The chain recombines TRBV7-6 with TRBJ1-6; no reliable D call. Germline V CDR1 and CDR2: SGHVS, FNYEAQ. V lost 3 bases to trimming and J lost 3 bases, with 3 bases between them. This CDR3 is built from 13 residues. CDR3 sequence (DNA): TGTGCCAGCAGCTTGAACTATAATTCACCCCTCCACTTT. This gives the protein CASSLNYNSPLHF.

This clonotype was counted ten times or more. The rearrangement uses TRBV5-1 and TRBJ2-1, with 10 bases matching TRBD2. Germline lookup yields CDR1 SGHRS and CDR2 YFSETQ. The CDR3 consists of 14 residues. Unmatched junction bases numbered 7, after V lost 4 bases and J lost 9 bases. CDR3 in amino acids: CASSLTSGVPEQFF. The DNA of the CDR3 is TGCGCCAGCAGCCTCACTAGCGGGGTGCCTGAGCAGTTCTTC.

This clonotype has only one observation. The chain has TRBV5-6 and TRBJ2-2; no reliable D call. Germline CDR1 reads SGHDT; CDR2 reads YYEEEE. This CDR3 has 14 residues. The V and J ends lost 2 bases and 1 base respectively, with 6 bases between them. CDR3 protein: CASSFGGNTGELFF. In DNA form, the CDR3 reads TGTGCCAGCAGCTTCGGCGGGAACACCGGGGAGCTGTTTTTT.